This TCR beta chain was profiled in a study of cytomegalovirus exposure and HLA in healthy donors. General study findings and limits: Rarity held for most TCR sequences, but there were some public TCRs that occurred in many donors. TCR beta chains numbering more than 150 were designated cytomegalovirus-associated. Of the V segments, some could not be distinguished, including TRBV6-2 and TRBV6-3, and were excluded.

Looked up from germline, CDR1 is MNHEY and CDR2 is SVGAGI. The V gene lost 2 bases and the J gene lost 6 bases, with 10 bases spanning the gap. This CDR3 is 13 amino acids long. In the PCR, 60 Vbeta and 13 Jbeta primers were used. Original analysis: Later analysis identified some 80 million unique TCR beta chains, around 10 million shared. Profiled with immunoSEQ multiplex PCR; TCRdb holds only in-frame clones, not every one. That table furnishes V, J and clone size, whereas the DNA furnished D and trimming. The sample holds approximately 150,000 clones; around three quarters are singletons and the top ten take around 1.7%. With regard to this clone: Its antigen remains unknown.

The sequence was collected from a woman in her thirties or forties in good health and CMV-seronegative. The sample was PBMCs. This sequence joins TRBV6-5 and TRBJ1-1; D not resolved. CDR3 region: CASSYNGVSEAFF. In DNA form, the CDR3 reads TGTGCCAGCAGTTACAACGGGGTTTCTGAAGCTTTCTTT.